The clone carrying this TCR beta chain was recorded at least ten times. Antigen unknown. These data originate in a study of T cells in Graves' hyperthyroidism and ophthalmopathy. The TCR beta CDR3 regions underwent amplification using RNA transcripts as the source. An initial round of RT-PCR targeting the TCR CDR3 relied on the HTBI primer set. TCRdb re-called the multiplex PCR reads through MiXCR, storing one row per CDR3 protein. The sample has about 360,000 distinct CDR3 sequences, around 16% seen once. Study results and limitations: Ophthalmopathy cases were set apart from stable hyperthyroidism by a 13 V-J model.

From less than 13 ml of fresh peripheral blood, PBMCs were isolated. The CDR3 runs 15 residues. Trimming cost V 7 bases and J 4 bases, with 17 bases left between them. Germline V lookup: CDR1 MDHEN, CDR2 SYDVKM. The genes are TRBV28 and TRBJ1-3, with D maybe TRBD1 (5 bases). The specimen was blood. This TCR derives from a woman aged 18-29 years with Graves' hyperthyroidism that later progressed to Graves' ophthalmopathy. In nucleotides, the CDR3 is TGTGCCAGCACCGTTTGGGGGAGGGGAGGAAACACCATATATTTT. Amino acid sequence: CASTVWGRGGNTIYF.